This TCR beta chain was sequenced during a study of shared clonotypes between healthy human individuals. Study-level background: Ranging from 18 to 49 in age, donors were a couple of women and three men. General study points: Approximately 5% was the fraction of naive CD4 clonotypes found shared across a few donors. Against clonotypes common to all four donors, non-shared ones had lower generation probabilities.

Samples underwent the assay at deep level. The repertoire was sequenced with immunoSEQ multiplex PCR; TCRdb's copy has only in-frame clones and lacks some. This sample has over 2,000,000 clones; 93% occur once, and the top ten carry about 1.6%. Losses at the gene ends were 2 bases for V and 2 bases for J; bases not matched to a gene: 8. This CDR3 has 16 residues. The germline gives CDR1 LGHNA, CDR2 YSLEER. Naive CD8 cells comprised CD45RO-negative, CCR7-positively selected cells, excluding terminally differentiated effector memory CD45RA+ cells. As regards this clone: Antigen: not known.

The sequence derives from a man aged 18 to 30 in good health. Some clones in this sample may be carry-over from other donors' samples. What was sequenced was naive CD8+ T cells from PBMCs. V usage is TRBV4-3 and J usage is TRBJ1-2; 7 positions agree with TRBD1. CDR3 DNA sequence: TGCGCCAGCAGCCAATCAGTCAAGACAGGGAACTATGGCTACACCTTC. Amino acids: CASSQSVKTGNYGYTF.